Here is one T cell receptor (beta chain) with its context. Its specificity is unknown. Germline V lookup: CDR1 SEHNR, CDR2 FQNEAQ (reference sequence). The CDR3 contains 12 residues. This entry belongs to a study of a mutant IDH1 vaccine in newly diagnosed glioma. Across the whole study: Investigators started vaccination 4-6 weeks after radiotherapy alone, or with temozolomide cycles.

Time point in this sample: week 23, last vaccination. What each vaccine dose contained was 300 ug of mutant IDH1 20-mer peptide, accompanied by topical imiquimod. Diagnosis in the donors showed new WHO grade 3 or 4 astrocytomas that were IDH1-mutant and ATRX-lost. Using immunoSEQ multiplex PCR, the repertoire was profiled, and TCRdb retains in-frame clones only, with some absent. The sample includes approximately 82,000 clones, 70% to 90% of them seen just once. The chain uses TRBV7-9 and TRBJ2-5; D is uncertain. The J call may be in error: the DNA end matches TRBJ2-7 better. The material sequenced was PBMCs, taken from a glioma patient whose treatment included an IDH1 peptide vaccine. This sequence was found in a man aged 25-45 years with glioma. Some clones in this sample may be carry-over from other donors' samples. The CDR3 DNA reads TGTGCCAGCAGCTCAGGTATCTACGAGCAGTACTTC. This translates into CASSSGIYEQYF.